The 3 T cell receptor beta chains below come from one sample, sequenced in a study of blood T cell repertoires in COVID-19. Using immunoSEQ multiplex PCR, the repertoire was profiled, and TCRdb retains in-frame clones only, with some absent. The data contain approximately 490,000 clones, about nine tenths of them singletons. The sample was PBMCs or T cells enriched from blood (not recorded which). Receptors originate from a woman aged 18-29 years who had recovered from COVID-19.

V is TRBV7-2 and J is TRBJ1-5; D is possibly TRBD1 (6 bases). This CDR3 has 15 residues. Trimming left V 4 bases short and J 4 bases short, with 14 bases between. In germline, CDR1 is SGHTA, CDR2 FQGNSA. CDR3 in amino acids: CASSSQGNSNQPQHF. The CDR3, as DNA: TGTGCCAGCAGCTCACAGGGTAACAGTAATCAGCCCCAGCATTTT. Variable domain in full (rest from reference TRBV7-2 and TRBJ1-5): GAGVSQSPSNKVTEKGKDVELRCDPISGHTALYWYRQSLGQGLEFLIYFQGNSAPDKSGLPSDRFSAERTGGSVSTLTIQRTQQEDSAVYLCASSSQGNSNQPQHFGDGTRLSIL.

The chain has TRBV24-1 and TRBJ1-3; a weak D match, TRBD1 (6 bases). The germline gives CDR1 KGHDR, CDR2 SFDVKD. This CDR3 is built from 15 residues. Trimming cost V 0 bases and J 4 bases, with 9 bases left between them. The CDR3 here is CATSDLNRAGNTIYF. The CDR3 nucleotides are TGTGCCACCAGTGATTTGAACAGGGCGGGAAACACCATATATTTT.

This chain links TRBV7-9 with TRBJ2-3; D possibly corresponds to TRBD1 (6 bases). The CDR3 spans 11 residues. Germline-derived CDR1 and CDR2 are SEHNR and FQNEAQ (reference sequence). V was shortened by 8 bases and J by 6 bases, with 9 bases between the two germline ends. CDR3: CASARGDTQYF. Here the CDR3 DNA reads TGTGCCAGCGCAAGGGGGGATACGCAGTATTTT.